This entry lists 32 T cell receptor beta chains sequenced from one sample in a study of blood T cells in healthy people across ages. For the second PCR, which ran for about 6 to 11 cycles, a sample-barcoded 5' primer and a J-beta primer mix were used. One entry per CDR3 protein results from TCRdb running MiXCR on the 5' RACE reads. This sample has about 1.7 million distinct CDR3 sequences; 25% to 30% occur once, and the top ten carry approximately 7.7%. Material for sequencing was blood. The origin of the receptors is a woman aged 25 to 45 in good health.

The chain joins TRBV3-1 to TRBJ2-5, with 8 nucleotides matching TRBD1. The V and J ends lost 8 bases and 8 bases, in that order; junction bases with no gene match: 10. This CDR3 has 13 residues. CDR1 is LGHDT and CDR2 is YNNKEL in the germline V gene (reference sequence). The CDR3 loop is CASWGDRGSTQYF. In DNA, the CDR3 is TGTGCCAGCTGGGGAGACAGGGGATCAACCCAGTACTTC.

This clonotype showed up just a few times. The chain is built from TRBV5-1 and TRBJ2-1; 11 positions agree with TRBD1. This CDR3 contains 16 residues. Germline lookup yields CDR1 SGHRS and CDR2 YFSETQ. Losses at the gene ends were 4 bases for V and 6 bases for J; bases not matched to a gene: 9. Here the CDR3 DNA reads TGCGCCAGCAGCCACGGGGACAGGGGGGACCGCAATGAGCAGTTCTTC. This sequence encodes CASSHGDRGDRNEQFF. Full variable domain (outside the CDR3, taken from reference TRBV5-1 and TRBJ2-1): KAGVTQTPRYLIKTRGQQVTLSCSPISGHRSVSWYQQTPGQGLQFLFEYFSETQRNKGNFPGRFSGRQFSNSRSEMNVSTLELGDSALYLCASSHGDRGDRNEQFFGPGTRLTVL.

The CDR3 protein is CATSDSRVLLSGANVLTF. DNA for the CDR3: TGTGCCACCAGTGATTCGAGGGTCTTACTGTCCGGGGCCAACGTCCTGACTTTC. This sequence joins TRBV24-1 and TRBJ2-6, with D tentatively TRBD2 (5 bases). This CDR3 spans 18 amino acids. The germline V gene has CDR1 KGHDR and CDR2 SFDVKD. Trimming took 2 bases from V and 4 from J, leaving 17 bases between them.

As regards this clonotype: This sequence may be a read error, since a much larger clone differs from it by one base. The genes are TRBV7-9 and TRBJ2-1; possibly TRBD2 for D (6 bases). CDR1 and CDR2 (germline): SEHNR, FQNEAQ (reference sequence). The V end lost 5 bases, the J end lost 8 bases, and 19 bases lay between the germline ends. The CDR3 length is 15 residues. The CDR3 DNA sequence: TGTGCCAGCAGCCCTCGCCCTAGCGAAGGCCATGAGCAGTTCTTC. It specifies CASSPRPSEGHEQFF.

On this clonotype: A junction boundary mismatches the germline segment, possibly from a read error. The rearrangement uses TRBV7-7 and TRBJ2-7; D is unclear. The CDR3 totals 13 residues. CDR1 and CDR2 (germline): SSHAT, FNYEAQ (reference sequence). CDR3 sequence reads: CASSLASSYDQYF. The CDR3 nucleotides read TGTGCCAGCAGCTTAGCGAGTTCCTACGACCAGTACTTC.

This clonotype was seen many times. V gene TRBV15 combines with J gene TRBJ2-6; D is uncertain. Germline V gene data show CDR1 as LNHNV and CDR2 as YYDKDF (reference sequence). The length of the CDR3 is 15 residues. Deletions cut 9 bases from V and 0 bases from J, with 12 bases between. The CDR3 DNA reads TGTGCCACGGGCGGACGGCTCTCTGGGGCCAACGTCCTGACTTTC. It specifies CATGGRLSGANVLTF.

This clonotype was observed many times. The J gene is TRBJ2-1, the V gene TRBV5-6, with 9 bases lining up with TRBD2. The CDR3 consists of 14 residues. From germline, CDR1 is SGHDT and CDR2 YYEEEE. The trim removed 7 bases at V and 11 bases at J, leaving 13 bases unmatched. Here the CDR3 reads CASRRLAGAPQQFF. The CDR3, as DNA: TGTGCCAGCCGGAGATTAGCGGGGGCCCCCCAGCAGTTCTTC. Supplemented by reference TRBV5-6 and TRBJ2-1, the full variable domain reads DAGVTQSPTHLIKTRGQQVTLRCSPKSGHDTVSWYQQALGQGPQFIFQYYEEEERQRGNFPDRFSGHQFPNYSSELNVNALLLGDSALYLCASRRLAGAPQQFFGPGTRLTVL.

As regards this clonotype: Mismatch with germline at one junction end may stem from a read error. This chain joins TRBV24-1 and TRBJ1-5; no definite D call. The CDR3 has 12 residues. Germline values: CDR1 KGHDR, CDR2 SFDVKD. The CDR3: CAASGPYQPQHF. DNA for the CDR3: TGTGCCGCCAGTGGTCCCTATCAGCCCCAGCATTTT.

This clonotype has a handful of counts. The chain uses TRBV5-1 and TRBJ1-2, with D possibly being TRBD1 (6 bases). Germline CDR1 SGHRS, CDR2 YFSETQ. The CDR3 runs 14 residues. V was shortened by 7 bases and J by 2 bases, with 15 bases between the two germline ends. The CDR3 region is CASDEGQGNYGYTF. The CDR3 region has the DNA TGCGCCAGCGACGAAGGGCAGGGGAACTATGGCTACACCTTC. Full variable domain (missing parts from reference TRBV5-1 and TRBJ1-2): KAGVTQTPRYLIKTRGQQVTLSCSPISGHRSVSWYQQTPGQGLQFLFEYFSETQRNKGNFPGRFSGRQFSNSRSEMNVSTLELGDSALYLCASDEGQGNYGYTFGSGTRLTVV.

The chain joins TRBV10-3 to TRBJ1-5; D is ambiguous. From germline, CDR1 is ENHRY and CDR2 SYGVKD. Trimming cost V 4 bases and J 11 bases, with 15 bases left between them. The CDR3 contains 13 residues. CDR3 sequence: CAISVTSHGAQHF. CDR3 DNA: TGTGCCATCAGTGTCACCAGCCATGGAGCCCAGCATTTT.

The V call is TRBV2, the J call TRBJ2-1; 9 nucleotides match TRBD1. The germline CDR1 and CDR2 sequences are SNHLY and FYNNEI. The CDR3 contains 15 residues. V was clipped by 8 bases and J by 10 bases; unmatched bases: 15. The CDR3 DNA reads as TGTGCCAGCCTCAATGGCAGGGACAGGGTAAACGAGCAGTTCTTC. Translation gives CASLNGRDRVNEQFF.

The chain joins TRBV7-8 to TRBJ2-1, with 7 bases that match TRBD2. The CDR3 is 19 residues long. The junction had 22 bases not matched to a gene; V was cut back by 10 bases and J by 1 base. Germline V gene lookup returns CDR1 SGHVS and CDR2 FQNEAQ. The CDR3 region is CATQNHAAGVMRSYNEQFF. CDR3 DNA sequence: TGTGCCACCCAAAACCACGCGGCGGGAGTTATGAGGTCCTACAATGAGCAGTTCTTC.

The V call is TRBV11-2, the J call TRBJ1-2; D uncertain. The CDR3 is 12 amino acids. Germline V CDR1 and CDR2: SGHAT, FQNNGV. The V gene lost 4 bases and the J gene lost 3 bases, with 6 bases spanning the gap. CDR3 in amino acids: CASSYDYYGYTF. DNA for the CDR3: TGTGCCAGCAGCTACGACTACTATGGCTACACCTTC.

Worth noting for this clonotype: This sequence may be a read error, since a much larger clone differs from it by one base. V is TRBV6-5 and J is TRBJ2-7, with D maybe TRBD1 (6 bases). Trimming stripped 2 bases from V and 7 bases from J, with 15 bases between. The CDR3 is 14 amino acids. Germline loops: CDR1 MNHEY, CDR2 SVGAGI. The CDR3 reads CASSYDRGYNEQYF. In nucleotides, the CDR3 is TGTGCCAGCAGTTACGATAGGGGGTACAATGAGCAGTACTTC.

At least ten counts were recorded for this clonotype. V and J are TRBV5-1 and TRBJ1-5, with TRBD1 identical over 7 bases. The CDR3 consists of 14 residues. The germline gives CDR1 SGHRS, CDR2 YFSETQ. The ends lost 4 bases at V and 3 bases at J; junction bases unmatched: 4. This CDR3 reads CASSPGQSNQPQHF. CDR3 coding DNA: TGCGCCAGCAGCCCGGGACAGTCCAATCAGCCCCAGCATTTT.

CDR3 loop: CASNGGGTASSYEQYF. Written as DNA, the CDR3 is TGCGCCAGCAACGGTGGTGGGACCGCTAGCTCCTACGAGCAGTACTTC. This sequence joins TRBV5-1 and TRBJ2-7, with D tentatively TRBD1 or TRBD2 (5 bases each). Per the germline V gene, CDR1 is SGHRS and CDR2 is YFSETQ. The V and J ends lost 6 bases and 0 bases respectively, with 19 bases between them. This CDR3 has 16 residues.

This clonotype was seen at least ten times. This rearrangement joins TRBV7-6 to TRBJ2-3, with D tentatively TRBD1 (6 bases). This CDR3 region has 15 residues. The V and J ends lost 5 bases and 3 bases respectively, with 15 bases between them. Germline V CDR1 and CDR2: SGHVS, FNYEAQ. CDR3 nucleotide sequence: TGTGCCAGCAGCCCAAGACGGACAGTTACAGATACGCAGTATTTT. This sequence encodes CASSPRRTVTDTQYF.

V gene TRBV10-3 combines with J gene TRBJ2-4; the D gene is possibly TRBD2 (6 bases). With the DNA end fitting TRBJ2-7 better, the J assignment may be wrong. The CDR3 contains 15 residues. Per the germline V gene, CDR1 is ENHRY and CDR2 is SYGVKD. The chain's CDR3 is CAISGTGSEAYEQYF. CDR3 nucleotides: TGTGCCATCAGTGGTACCGGGAGCGAGGCCTACGAGCAGTACTTC.

The chain couples TRBV28 to TRBJ2-7; the D is unclear. From germline, CDR1 is MDHEN and CDR2 SYDVKM. V lost 4 bases and J 4 bases, leaving 17 bases between the germline ends. The CDR3 runs to 15 residues. CDR3 DNA: TGTGCCAGCAGTTCCTCCTCAGAAGTCCGGTACGAGCAGTACTTC. It specifies CASSSSSEVRYEQYF.

This clonotype occurred a few times. V and J are TRBV5-5 and TRBJ1-6; weak D call: TRBD1 (5 bases). V lost 0 bases, J lost 9 bases, and 13 bases lay in between. CDR3 length: 15 amino acids. Germline CDR1 reads SGHKS; CDR2 reads YYEKEE (reference sequence). The CDR3 loop is CASSLDGQGSSPLHF. The CDR3 region has the DNA TGTGCCAGCAGCTTGGATGGGCAGGGCAGTTCACCCCTCCACTTT. Variable domain in full (rest from reference TRBV5-5 and TRBJ1-6): DAGVTQSPTHLIKTRGQQVTLRCSPISGHKSVSWYQQVLGQGPQFIFQYYEKEERGRGNFPDRFSARQFPNYSSELNVNALLLGDSALYLCASSLDGQGSSPLHFGNGTRLTVT.

This clonotype occurred a few times. V gene TRBV9 combines with J gene TRBJ2-3, with TRBD2 matching 9 bases. Germline V gene data show CDR1 as SGDLS and CDR2 as YYNGEE. This CDR3 contains 15 residues. Trimming at V came to 4 bases and at J to 4 bases, leaving 7 bases not matched to a gene. The chain's CDR3 is CASSRSGGGADTQYF. In nucleotides, the CDR3 is TGTGCCAGCAGCCGTAGCGGGGGTGGAGCAGATACGCAGTATTTT.

The chain employs TRBV20-1 and TRBJ2-3, with a weak D call TRBD1 (6 bases). CDR1 is DFQATT, CDR2 SNEGSKA, per germline (reference sequence). The V end lost 3 bases, the J end lost 6 bases, and 19 bases lay between the germline ends. The CDR3 contains 15 residues. CDR3 sequence (DNA): TGCAGTGCTAGGGAACCAGGGGCGGATTTGGATACGCAGTATTTT. Translation: CSAREPGADLDTQYF.

Note on this clonotype: Its ends do not fully match the called genes, so a read error is possible. The genes are TRBV5-5 and TRBJ1-1; 9 bases match TRBD1. The CDR3 runs 15 residues. Germline CDR1 and CDR2: SGHKS and YYEKEE (reference sequence). The CDR3 DNA follows: TGCGCCAGCAGCTTTAGAGGGACAGGGAGGACTGAAGCTTTCTTT. It specifies CASSFRGTGRTEAFF.

The chain employs TRBV9 and TRBJ2-1; D might be TRBD1 or TRBD2, each matching 6 bases. The DNA end favors TRBJ2-7, so the J call may be wrong. The germline V gene encodes CDR1 SGDLS and CDR2 YYNGEE. The CDR3 runs to 15 residues. In DNA form, the CDR3 reads TGTGCCAGCAGCGCCTCACGGGGGCAGGCCAATGAGCAGTACTTC. Translating gives CASSASRGQANEQYF.

This clonotype was recorded a few times. The chain combines TRBV10-3 with TRBJ1-1; TRBD1 agrees at 9 bases. The V segment lost 0 bases and the J segment 2 bases; nucleotides outside the gene matches: 10. Germline loops: CDR1 ENHRY, CDR2 SYGVKD. The CDR3 is 18 residues long. In DNA form, the CDR3 reads TGTGCCATCAGTGAGTCAATAGGACAGGGGTCTTCAAACACTGAAGCTTTCTTT. This translates into CAISESIGQGSSNTEAFF.

This clonotype was counted between two and nine times. The chain uses TRBV6-5 and TRBJ1-2; a possible D gene is TRBD1 (6 bases). The germline V gene encodes CDR1 MNHEY and CDR2 SVGAGI. The germline V and J ends were trimmed by 6 bases and 4 bases, with 18 bases remaining between them. CDR3 length: 15 amino acids. The CDR3 loop reads CASSRGLADSYGYTF. As DNA, the CDR3 is TGTGCCAGCAGCAGGGGCCTCGCGGACTCCTATGGCTACACCTTC.

This chain connects TRBV12-3 or TRBV12-4 to TRBJ2-5; D is ambiguous. The CDR3 covers 11 residues. V lost 8 bases and J lost 9, with 13 bases in between. Written as DNA, the CDR3 is TGTGCCAGCTCCTCTTATGGGGCCCAGTACTTC. The encoded protein is CASSSYGAQYF.

In this sample, this clonotype turned up many times. The genes are TRBV6-1 and TRBJ2-3; the D is unclear. The CDR3 is 15 residues long. CDR1 is MNHNS, CDR2 SASEGT, per germline. V was shortened by 6 bases and J by 6 bases, with 19 bases between the two germline ends. The CDR3 reads CASSLPVPRSDTQYF. CDR3 DNA sequence: TGTGCCAGCAGCCTCCCAGTTCCCCGCAGTGATACGCAGTATTTT.

The sample holds a few counts of this clonotype. The chain is built from TRBV5-6 and TRBJ1-5; D is perhaps TRBD1 (6 bases). Germline CDR1 SGHDT, CDR2 YYEEEE. V was clipped by 0 bases and J by 0 bases, with 13 bases between them. The length of the CDR3 is 17 residues. The CDR3, as DNA: TGTGCCAGCAGCTTGGGTGGGGGGCTATATAGCAATCAGCCCCAGCATTTT. It encodes CASSLGGGLYSNQPQHF.

The chain has TRBV10-3 and TRBJ2-3; 8 bases agree with TRBD1. J was trimmed by 11 bases and V by 8 bases; bases with no gene match: 18. The CDR3 extends over 15 amino acids. Germline V CDR1 and CDR2: ENHRY, SYGVKD. The CDR3, as DNA: TGTGCCATCCGAACCGGGACAGGAGAAGGTGGTATGCAGTATTTT. Its translation: CAIRTGTGEGGMQYF.

The chain recombines TRBV21-1 with TRBJ2-1; the listed D gene, TRBD1, was not tested against the DNA. TRBV21-1 is listed as a pseudogene. The CDR3 is 18 residues long. The CDR3 coding sequence is TGTGCCAGCCCCGAGGGGTACGGCGGGGAAAGCTCCTACAATGAGCAGTTCTTC. Protein: CASPEGYGGESSYNEQFF.

This clonotype was seen a handful of times. The rearrangement links TRBV3-1 to TRBJ2-7; TRBD2 aligns across 7 bases. With V trimmed by 4 bases and J by 4 bases, 10 bases remained unmatched. The CDR3 has 15 residues. The germline gives CDR1 LGHDT, CDR2 YNNKEL (reference sequence). CDR3 nucleotides: TGTGCCAGCAGCCCAGGAACGCTAGCGGTTTACGAGCAGTACTTC. As protein: CASSPGTLAVYEQYF.